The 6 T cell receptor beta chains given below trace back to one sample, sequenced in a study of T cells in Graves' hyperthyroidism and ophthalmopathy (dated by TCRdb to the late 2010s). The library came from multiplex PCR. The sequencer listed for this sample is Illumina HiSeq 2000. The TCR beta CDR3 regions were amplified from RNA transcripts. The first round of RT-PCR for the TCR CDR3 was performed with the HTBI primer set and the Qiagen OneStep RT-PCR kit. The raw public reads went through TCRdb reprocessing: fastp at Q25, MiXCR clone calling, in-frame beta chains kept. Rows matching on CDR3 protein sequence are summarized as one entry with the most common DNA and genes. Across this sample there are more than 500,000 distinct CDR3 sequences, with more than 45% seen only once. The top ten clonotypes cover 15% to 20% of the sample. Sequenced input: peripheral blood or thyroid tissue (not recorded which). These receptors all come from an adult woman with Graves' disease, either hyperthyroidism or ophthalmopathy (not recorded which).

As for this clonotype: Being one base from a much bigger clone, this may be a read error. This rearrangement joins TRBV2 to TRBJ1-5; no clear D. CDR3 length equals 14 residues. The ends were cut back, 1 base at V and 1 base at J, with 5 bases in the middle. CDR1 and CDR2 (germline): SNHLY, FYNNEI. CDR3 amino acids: CASSEVQSNQPQHF. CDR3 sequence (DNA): TGTGCCAGCAGTGAAGTACAGAGCAATCAGCCCCAGCATTTT.

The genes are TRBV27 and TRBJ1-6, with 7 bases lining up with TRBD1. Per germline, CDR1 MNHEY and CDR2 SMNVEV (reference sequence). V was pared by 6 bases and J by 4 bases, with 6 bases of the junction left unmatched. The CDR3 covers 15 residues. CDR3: CASRIRGVYNSPLHF. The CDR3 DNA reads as TGTGCCAGCAGGATCAGGGGGGTTTATAATTCACCCCTCCACTTT.

CDR3 sequence (DNA): TGCGCCAGCAGCAGGAACACCGGGGCAGGGGGCTATGGCTACACCTTC. It translates to CASSRNTGAGGYGYTF. V is TRBV5-1 and J is TRBJ1-2, with 7 bases aligning to TRBD1. This CDR3 is 16 amino acids long. Germline values: CDR1 SGHRS, CDR2 YFSETQ. The V segment lost 4 bases and the J segment 4 bases; nucleotides outside the gene matches: 13.

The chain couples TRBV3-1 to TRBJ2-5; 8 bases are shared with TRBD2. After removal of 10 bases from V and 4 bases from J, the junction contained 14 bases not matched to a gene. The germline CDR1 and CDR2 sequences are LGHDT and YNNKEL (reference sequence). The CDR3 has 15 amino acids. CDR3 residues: CATSEGSGIGETQYF. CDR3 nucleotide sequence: TGTGCCACCTCCGAGGGTAGCGGGATCGGAGAGACCCAGTACTTC.

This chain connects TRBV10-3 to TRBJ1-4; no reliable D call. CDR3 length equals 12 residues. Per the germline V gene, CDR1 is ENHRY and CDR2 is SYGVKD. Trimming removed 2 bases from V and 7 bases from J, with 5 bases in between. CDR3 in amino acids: CAISEEREKLFF. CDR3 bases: TGTGCCATCAGTGAGGAGCGTGAAAAACTGTTTTTT.

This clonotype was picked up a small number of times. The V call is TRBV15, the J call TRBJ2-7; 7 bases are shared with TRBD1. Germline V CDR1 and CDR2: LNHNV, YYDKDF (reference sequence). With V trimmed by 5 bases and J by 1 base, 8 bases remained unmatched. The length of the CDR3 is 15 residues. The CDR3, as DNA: TGTGCCACCAGCCCCTGGACAGGAGATTCCTACGAGCAGTACTTC. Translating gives CATSPWTGDSYEQYF.